The next 7 T cell receptor beta chains were all read from a single sample in a study of identical twins. TCRdb itself ran the 5' RACE reads through MiXCR, one entry per CDR3 protein. The data hold some 900,000 distinct CDR3 sequences, with roughly an eighth observed a single time. The sample also formed part of further work on yellow fever vaccine responses in identical twins.

Material: PBMCs. These receptor sequences come from a young woman in good health.

Only a few counts were recorded for this clonotype. The rearrangement uses TRBV20-1 and TRBJ1-2; the D is unclear. Deletions cut 2 bases from V and 6 bases from J, with 25 bases between. Germline V gene data show CDR1 as DFQATT and CDR2 as SNEGSKA (reference sequence). The CDR3 covers 17 residues. The CDR3 coding sequence is TGCAGTGCTAGATCTTCGCCGGCGGAGGGCTCTCTCCATGGCTACACCTTC. It specifies CSARSSPAEGSLHGYTF.

This clonotype was seen a handful of times. CDR3 DNA sequence: TGTGCCAGCAGTCCCTTGAGAATAGGACAGGGGGGACCTTACGAGCAGTACGTC. Its translation is CASSPLRIGQGGPYEQYV. The rearrangement uses TRBV6-1 and TRBJ2-7, with 10 nucleotides matching TRBD1. This CDR3 spans 18 amino acids. Germline CDR1 reads MNHNS; CDR2 reads SASEGT. The V and J ends lost 5 bases and 4 bases, in that order; junction bases with no gene match: 17.

This clonotype appeared many times. This chain links TRBV9 with TRBJ2-5, with a weak D call TRBD1 (6 bases). Germline CDR1 reads SGDLS; CDR2 reads YYNGEE. The V and J ends lost 1 base and 0 bases respectively, with 13 bases between them. The CDR3 length is 16 residues. The CDR3 DNA follows: TGTGCCAGCAGCGTATCGAAGGACAGCTACCAAGAGACCCAGTACTTC. This translates into CASSVSKDSYQETQYF.

This chain uses TRBV10-3 with TRBJ2-2, with 16 bases fitting TRBD2. J was trimmed by 4 bases and V by 2 bases; bases with no gene match: 4. Per the germline V gene, CDR1 is ENHRY and CDR2 is SYGVKD. The CDR3 contains 18 residues. The CDR3 sequence is CAISETGLAGGRTGELFF. In DNA form, the CDR3 reads TGTGCCATCAGTGAGACGGGACTAGCGGGGGGGCGCACCGGGGAGCTGTTTTTT.

The V gene is TRBV20-1, the J gene TRBJ2-1, with D hard to call. V shed 0 bases and J shed 0 bases, with 6 bases lying between them. The CDR3 is 14 amino acids. Germline V gives CDR1 DFQATT, CDR2 SNEGSKA (reference sequence). Written as DNA, the CDR3 is TGCAGTGCTAGAGACAAGAACTCCTACAATGAGCAGTTCTTC. Protein: CSARDKNSYNEQFF.

This clonotype was counted between two and nine times. In nucleotides, the CDR3 is TGTGCCAGCAGTTTTTGGGGGGCGTCCTACAATGAGCAGTTCTTC. Amino acids: CASSFWGASYNEQFF. The chain uses TRBV27 and TRBJ2-1; D may match TRBD1 or TRBD2 (6 bases each). Trimming stripped 3 bases from V and 1 base from J, with 10 bases between. CDR1 and CDR2 from the germline V gene are MNHEY and SMNVEV (reference sequence). This CDR3 is 15 amino acids long.

This clonotype was seen repeatedly, ten times or more. The chain has TRBV7-9 and TRBJ1-3; D call uncertain. Per the germline V gene, CDR1 is SEHNR and CDR2 is FQNEAQ (reference sequence). CDR3 size: 15 residues. V was cut by 5 bases and J by 0 bases, with 11 bases left in between. Here the CDR3 reads CASSPVDRSGNTIYF. The CDR3 nucleotides read TGTGCCAGCAGCCCCGTCGACCGCTCTGGAAACACCATATATTTT. The complete variable domain, with remaining parts taken from reference TRBV7-9 and TRBJ1-3, reads DTGVSQNPRHKITKRGQNVTFRCDPISEHNRLYWYRQTLGQGPEFLTYFQNEAQLEKSRLLSDRFSAERPKGSFSTLEIQRTEQGDSAMYLCASSPVDRSGNTIYFGEGSWLTVV.